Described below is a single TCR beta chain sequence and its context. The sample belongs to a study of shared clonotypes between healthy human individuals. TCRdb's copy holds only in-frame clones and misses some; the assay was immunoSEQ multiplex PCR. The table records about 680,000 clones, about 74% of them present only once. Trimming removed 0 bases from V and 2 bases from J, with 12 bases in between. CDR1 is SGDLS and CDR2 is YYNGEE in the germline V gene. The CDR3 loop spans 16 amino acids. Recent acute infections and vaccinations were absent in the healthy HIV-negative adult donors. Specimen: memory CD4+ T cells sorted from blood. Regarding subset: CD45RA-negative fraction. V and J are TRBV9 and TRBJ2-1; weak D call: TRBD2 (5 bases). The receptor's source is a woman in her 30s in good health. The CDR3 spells CASSVGSGTTYNEQFF. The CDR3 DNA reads TGTGCCAGCAGCGTAGGATCGGGAACAACCTACAATGAGCAGTTCTTC.